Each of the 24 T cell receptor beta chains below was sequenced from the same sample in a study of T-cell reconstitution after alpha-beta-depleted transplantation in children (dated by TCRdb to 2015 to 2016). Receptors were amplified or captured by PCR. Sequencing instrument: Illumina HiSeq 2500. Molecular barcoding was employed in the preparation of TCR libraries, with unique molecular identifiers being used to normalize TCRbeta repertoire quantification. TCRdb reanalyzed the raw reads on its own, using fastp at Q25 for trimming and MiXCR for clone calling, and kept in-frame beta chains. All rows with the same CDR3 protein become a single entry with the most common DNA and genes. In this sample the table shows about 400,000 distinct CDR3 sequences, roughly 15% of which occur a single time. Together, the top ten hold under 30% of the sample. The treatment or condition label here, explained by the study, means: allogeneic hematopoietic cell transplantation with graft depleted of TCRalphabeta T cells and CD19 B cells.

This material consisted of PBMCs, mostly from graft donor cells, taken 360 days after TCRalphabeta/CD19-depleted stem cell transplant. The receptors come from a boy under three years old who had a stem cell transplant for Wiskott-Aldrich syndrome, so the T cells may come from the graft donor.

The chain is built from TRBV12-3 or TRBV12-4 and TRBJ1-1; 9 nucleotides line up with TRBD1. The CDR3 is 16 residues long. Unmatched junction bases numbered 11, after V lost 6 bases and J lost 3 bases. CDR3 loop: CASSEDKRQGDTEAFF. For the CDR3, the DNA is TGTGCCAGCAGCGAGGACAAACGACAGGGGGACACTGAAGCTTTCTTT.

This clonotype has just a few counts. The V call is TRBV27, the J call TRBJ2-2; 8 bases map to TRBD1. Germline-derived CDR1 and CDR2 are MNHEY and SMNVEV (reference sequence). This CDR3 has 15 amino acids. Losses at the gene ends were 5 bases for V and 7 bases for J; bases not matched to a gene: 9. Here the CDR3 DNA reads TGTGCCAGCAGTCCGGTGGACAGGGTAGGCGGGGAGCTGTTTTTT. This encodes CASSPVDRVGGELFF.

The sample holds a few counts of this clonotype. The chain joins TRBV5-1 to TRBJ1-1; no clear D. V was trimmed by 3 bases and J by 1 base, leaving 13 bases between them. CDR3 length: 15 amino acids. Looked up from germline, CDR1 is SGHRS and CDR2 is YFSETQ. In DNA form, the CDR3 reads TGCGCCAGCAGCTCCAGCAGCTTCAGGAACACTGAAGCTTTCTTT. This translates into CASSSSSFRNTEAFF.

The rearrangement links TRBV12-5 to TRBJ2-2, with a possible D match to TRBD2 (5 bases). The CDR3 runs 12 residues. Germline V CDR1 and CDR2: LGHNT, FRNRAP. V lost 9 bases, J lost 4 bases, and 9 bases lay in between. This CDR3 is CASRGATGELFF. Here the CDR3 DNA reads TGTGCTAGCCGGGGTGCCACCGGGGAGCTGTTTTTT.

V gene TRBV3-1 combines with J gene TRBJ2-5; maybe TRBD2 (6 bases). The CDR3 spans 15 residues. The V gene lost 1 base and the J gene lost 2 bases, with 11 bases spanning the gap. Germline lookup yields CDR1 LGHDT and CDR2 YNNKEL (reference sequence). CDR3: CASSQGGTKQETQYF. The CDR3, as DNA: TGTGCCAGCAGCCAAGGCGGGACCAAACAAGAGACCCAGTACTTC.

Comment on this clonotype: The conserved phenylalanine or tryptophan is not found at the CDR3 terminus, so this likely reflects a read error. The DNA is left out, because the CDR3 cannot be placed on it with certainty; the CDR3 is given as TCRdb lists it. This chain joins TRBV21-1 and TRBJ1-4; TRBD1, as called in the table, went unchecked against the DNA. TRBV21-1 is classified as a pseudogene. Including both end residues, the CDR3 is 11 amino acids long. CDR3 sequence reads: CANPPYRGPLG.

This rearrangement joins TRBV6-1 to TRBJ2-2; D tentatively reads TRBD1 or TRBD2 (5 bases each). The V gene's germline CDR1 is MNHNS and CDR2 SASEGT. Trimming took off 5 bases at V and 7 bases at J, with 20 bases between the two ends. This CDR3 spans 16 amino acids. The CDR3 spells CASSPIGTGLLGELFF. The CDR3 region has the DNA TGTGCCAGCAGTCCGATCGGGACGGGTCTTCTCGGGGAGCTGTTTTTT.

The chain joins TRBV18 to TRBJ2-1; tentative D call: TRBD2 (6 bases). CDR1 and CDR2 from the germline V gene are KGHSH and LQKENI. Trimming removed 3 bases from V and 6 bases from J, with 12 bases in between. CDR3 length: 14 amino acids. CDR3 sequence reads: CASSPRGTFNEQFF. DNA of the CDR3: TGTGCCAGCTCACCGCGCGGGACTTTCAATGAGCAGTTCTTC. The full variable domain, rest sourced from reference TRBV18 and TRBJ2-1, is NAGVMQNPRHLVRRRGQEARLRCSPMKGHSHVYWYRQLPEEGLKFMVYLQKENIIDESGMPKERFSAEFPKEGPSILRIQQVVRGDSAAYFCASSPRGTFNEQFFGPGTRLTVL.

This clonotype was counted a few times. The CDR3 DNA reads TGCGCCAGCAGCCAACAGGACAGGGGGTTAGATACGCAGTATTTT. Encoded protein: CASSQQDRGLDTQYF. The rearrangement uses TRBV4-1 and TRBJ2-3; 10 bases align to TRBD1. CDR1 MGHRA and CDR2 YSYEKL come from the germline V gene. V trimming: 2 bases; J trimming: 5 bases; junction bases outside the gene matches: 4. This CDR3 has 15 residues.

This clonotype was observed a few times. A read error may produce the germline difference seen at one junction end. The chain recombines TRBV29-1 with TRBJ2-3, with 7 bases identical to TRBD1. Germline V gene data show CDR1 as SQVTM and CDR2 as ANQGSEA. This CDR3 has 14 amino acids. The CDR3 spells CSVAGTARTDTQYF. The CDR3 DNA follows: TGCAGCGTTGCCGGGACAGCGCGCACAGATACGCAATATTTT.

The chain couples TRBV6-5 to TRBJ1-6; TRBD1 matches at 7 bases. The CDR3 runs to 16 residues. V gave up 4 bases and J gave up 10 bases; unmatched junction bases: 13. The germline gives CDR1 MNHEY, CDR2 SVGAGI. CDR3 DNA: TGTGCCAGCAGTTCAACTTCAGGGGGGGTGAACTCACCCCTCCACTTT. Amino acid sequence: CASSSTSGGVNSPLHF.

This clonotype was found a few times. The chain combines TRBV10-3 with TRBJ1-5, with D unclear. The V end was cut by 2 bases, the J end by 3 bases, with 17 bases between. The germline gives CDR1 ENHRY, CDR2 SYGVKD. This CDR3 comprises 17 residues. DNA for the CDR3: TGTGCCATCAGTGAGGCCCTACCGGGGAGCCTCAATCAGCCCCAGCATTTT. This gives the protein CAISEALPGSLNQPQHF.

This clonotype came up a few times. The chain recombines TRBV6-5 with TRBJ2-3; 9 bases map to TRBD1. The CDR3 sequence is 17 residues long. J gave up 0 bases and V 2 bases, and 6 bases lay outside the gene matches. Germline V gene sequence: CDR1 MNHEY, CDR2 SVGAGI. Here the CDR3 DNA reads TGTGCCAGCAGTTACCCGGACAGGGGTGGAAGCACAGATACGCAGTATTTT. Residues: CASSYPDRGGSTDTQYF.

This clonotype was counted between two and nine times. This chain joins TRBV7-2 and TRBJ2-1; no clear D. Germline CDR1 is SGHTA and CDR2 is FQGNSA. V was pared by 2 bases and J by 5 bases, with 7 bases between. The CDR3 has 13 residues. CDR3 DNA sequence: TGTGCCAGCAGCTTACAACGGCACAATGAGCAGTTCTTC. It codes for CASSLQRHNEQFF.

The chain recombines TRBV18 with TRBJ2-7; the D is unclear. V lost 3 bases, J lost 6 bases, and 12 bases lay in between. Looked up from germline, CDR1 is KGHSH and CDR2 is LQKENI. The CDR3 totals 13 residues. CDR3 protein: CASSPGLSGEQYF. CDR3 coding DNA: TGTGCCAGCTCACCCGGGCTTTCAGGCGAGCAGTACTTC.

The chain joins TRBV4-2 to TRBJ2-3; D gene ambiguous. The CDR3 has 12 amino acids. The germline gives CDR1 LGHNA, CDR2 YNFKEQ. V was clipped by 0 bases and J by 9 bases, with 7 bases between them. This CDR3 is CASSQDIRTQYF. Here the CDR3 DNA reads TGTGCCAGCAGCCAAGATATCAGGACGCAGTATTTT.

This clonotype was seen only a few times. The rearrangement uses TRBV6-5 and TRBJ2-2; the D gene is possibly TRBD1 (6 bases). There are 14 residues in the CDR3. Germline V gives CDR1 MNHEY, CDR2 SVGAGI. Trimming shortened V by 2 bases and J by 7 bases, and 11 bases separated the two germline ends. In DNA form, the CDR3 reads TGTGCCAGCAGTTACACAGGGCGAGGCGGGGAGCTGTTTTTT. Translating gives CASSYTGRGGELFF.

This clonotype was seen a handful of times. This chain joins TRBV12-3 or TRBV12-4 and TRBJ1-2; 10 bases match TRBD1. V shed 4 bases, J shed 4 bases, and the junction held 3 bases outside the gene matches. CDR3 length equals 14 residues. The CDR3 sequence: CASSWTGGPYGYTF. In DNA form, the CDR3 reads TGTGCCAGCAGTTGGACAGGGGGTCCCTATGGCTACACCTTC.

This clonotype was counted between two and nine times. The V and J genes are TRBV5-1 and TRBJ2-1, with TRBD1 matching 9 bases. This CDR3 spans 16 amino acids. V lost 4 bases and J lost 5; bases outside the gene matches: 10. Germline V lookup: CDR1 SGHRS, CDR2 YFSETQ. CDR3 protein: CASSTGTGIGNNEQFF. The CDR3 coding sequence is TGCGCCAGCAGCACCGGGACAGGGATTGGGAACAATGAGCAGTTCTTC.

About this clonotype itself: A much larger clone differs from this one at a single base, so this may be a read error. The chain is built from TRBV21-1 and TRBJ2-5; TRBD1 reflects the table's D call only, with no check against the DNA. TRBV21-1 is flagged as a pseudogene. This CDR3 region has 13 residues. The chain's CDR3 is CASSKDKPMAQYF. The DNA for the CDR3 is TGTGCCAGCAGCAAGGACAAACCGATGGCCCAGTACTTC.

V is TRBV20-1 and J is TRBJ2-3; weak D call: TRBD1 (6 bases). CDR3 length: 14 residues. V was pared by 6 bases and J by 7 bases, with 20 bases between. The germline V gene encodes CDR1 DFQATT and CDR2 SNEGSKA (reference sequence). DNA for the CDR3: TGCAGTGCCAAGGGGGTCCCGGGAAGGAATACGCAGTATTTT. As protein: CSAKGVPGRNTQYF.

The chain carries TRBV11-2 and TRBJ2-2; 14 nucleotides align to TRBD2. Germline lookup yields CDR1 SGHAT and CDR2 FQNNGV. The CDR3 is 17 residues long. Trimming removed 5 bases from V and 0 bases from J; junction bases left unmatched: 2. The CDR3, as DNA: TGTGCCAGCAGCCGGACTAGCGGGGGGTCGAACACCGGGGAGCTGTTTTTT. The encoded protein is CASSRTSGGSNTGELFF.

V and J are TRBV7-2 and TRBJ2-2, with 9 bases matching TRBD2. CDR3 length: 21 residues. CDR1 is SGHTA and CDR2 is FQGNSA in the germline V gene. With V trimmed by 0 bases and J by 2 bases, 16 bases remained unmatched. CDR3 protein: CASSLAPILTSGRTNTGELFF. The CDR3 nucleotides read TGTGCCAGCAGCTTAGCCCCTATTCTGACTAGCGGAAGAACCAACACCGGGGAGCTGTTTTTT.

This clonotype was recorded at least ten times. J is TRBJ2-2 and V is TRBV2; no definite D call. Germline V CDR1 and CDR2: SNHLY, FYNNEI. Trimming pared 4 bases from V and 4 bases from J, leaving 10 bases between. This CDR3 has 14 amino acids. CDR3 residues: CASSVKKGTGELFF. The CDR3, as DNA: TGTGCCAGCAGTGTCAAGAAGGGCACCGGGGAGCTGTTTTTT.